This T cell receptor beta chain was found in a study of technical replicates of blood from several donors. The CDR3 is 16 amino acids. V lost 5 bases to trimming and J lost 1 base; unmatched junction nucleotides: 12. Looked up from germline, CDR1 is SGHNT and CDR2 is YYREEE (reference sequence). Sequencing used immunoSEQ multiplex PCR; TCRdb keeps in-frame clones, though not all of them. The sample carries under 65,000 clones, about 88% recorded once. Sequences were obtained from PBMCs. The chain joins TRBV5-4 to TRBJ2-7, with TRBD2 matching 7 bases. The TCR was taken from a human donor in good health. Some clones in this sample may be carry-over from other donors' samples. The CDR3 loop is CASSPVDGGGSYEQYF. The CDR3 coding sequence is TGTGCCAGCAGTCCAGTTGATGGGGGGGGATCCTACGAGCAGTACTTC.